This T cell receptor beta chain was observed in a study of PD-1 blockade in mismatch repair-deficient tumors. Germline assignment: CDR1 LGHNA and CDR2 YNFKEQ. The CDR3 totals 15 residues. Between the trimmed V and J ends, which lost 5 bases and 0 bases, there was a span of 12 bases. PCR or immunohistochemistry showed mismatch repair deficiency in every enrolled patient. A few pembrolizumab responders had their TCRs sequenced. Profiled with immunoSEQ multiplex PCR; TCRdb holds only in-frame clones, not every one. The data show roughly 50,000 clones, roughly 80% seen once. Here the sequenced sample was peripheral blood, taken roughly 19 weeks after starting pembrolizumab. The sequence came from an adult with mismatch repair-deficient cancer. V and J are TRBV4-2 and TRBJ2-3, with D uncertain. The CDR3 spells CASSLESSSTDTQYF. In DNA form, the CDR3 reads TGTGCCAGCAGCTTGGAGAGCAGCAGCACAGATACGCAGTATTTT.